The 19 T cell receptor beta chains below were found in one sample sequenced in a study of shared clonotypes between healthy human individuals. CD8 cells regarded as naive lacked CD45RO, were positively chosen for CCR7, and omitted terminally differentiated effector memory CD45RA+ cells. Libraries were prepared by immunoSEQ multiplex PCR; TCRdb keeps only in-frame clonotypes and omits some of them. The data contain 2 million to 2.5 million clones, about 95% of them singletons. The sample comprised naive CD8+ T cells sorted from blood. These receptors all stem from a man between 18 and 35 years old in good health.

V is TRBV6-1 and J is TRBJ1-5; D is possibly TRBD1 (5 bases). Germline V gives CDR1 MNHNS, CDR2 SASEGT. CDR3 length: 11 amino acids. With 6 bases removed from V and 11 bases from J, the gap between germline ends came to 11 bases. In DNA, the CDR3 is TGTGCCAGCAGGCGGGGCGCGTCCCAGCATTTT. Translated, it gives CASRRGASQHF.

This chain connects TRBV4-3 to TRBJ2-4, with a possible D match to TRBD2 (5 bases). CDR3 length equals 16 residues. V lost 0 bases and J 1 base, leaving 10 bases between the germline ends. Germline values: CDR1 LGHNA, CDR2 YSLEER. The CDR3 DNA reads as TGCGCCAGCAGCCAAGACGTGGGAGAGGCCAAAAACATTCAGTACTTC. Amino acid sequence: CASSQDVGEAKNIQYF.

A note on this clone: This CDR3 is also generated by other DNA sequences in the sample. CDR3 DNA: TGTGCCAGCAGCTTATCTGGAAACACCATATATTTT. It translates to CASSLSGNTIYF. The genes are TRBV7-9 and TRBJ1-3, with D hard to call. Trimming took off 2 bases at V and 1 base at J, with 0 bases between the two ends. In germline, CDR1 is SEHNR, CDR2 FQNEAQ (reference sequence). The CDR3 runs 12 residues.

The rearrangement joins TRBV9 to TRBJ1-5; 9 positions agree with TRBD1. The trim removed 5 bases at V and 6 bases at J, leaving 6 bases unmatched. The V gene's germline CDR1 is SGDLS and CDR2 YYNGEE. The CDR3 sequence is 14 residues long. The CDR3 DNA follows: TGTGCCAGCAGTACGGGACAGGGTAGTCAGCCCCAGCATTTT. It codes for CASSTGQGSQPQHF.

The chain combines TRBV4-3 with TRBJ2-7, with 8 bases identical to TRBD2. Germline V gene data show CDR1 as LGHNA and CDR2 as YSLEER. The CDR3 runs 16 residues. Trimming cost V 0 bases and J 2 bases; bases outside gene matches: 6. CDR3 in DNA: TGCGCCAGCAGCCAAGATACGGGAGGGCCTACCTACGAGCAGTACTTC. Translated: CASSQDTGGPTYEQYF.

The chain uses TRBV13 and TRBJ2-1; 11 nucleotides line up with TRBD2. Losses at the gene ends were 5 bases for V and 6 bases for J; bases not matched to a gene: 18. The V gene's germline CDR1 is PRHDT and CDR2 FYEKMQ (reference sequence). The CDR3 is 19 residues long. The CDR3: CASSPLGLAGGSYFNEQFF. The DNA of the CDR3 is TGTGCCAGCAGCCCCCTTGGGTTAGCGGGAGGGTCCTACTTCAATGAGCAGTTCTTC.

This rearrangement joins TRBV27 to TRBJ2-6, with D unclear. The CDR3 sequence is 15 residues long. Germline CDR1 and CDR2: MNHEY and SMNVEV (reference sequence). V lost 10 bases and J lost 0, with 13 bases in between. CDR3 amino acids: CATRDRSSGANVLTF. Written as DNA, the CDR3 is TGTGCCACCCGAGACCGCAGCTCTGGGGCCAACGTCCTGACTTTC.

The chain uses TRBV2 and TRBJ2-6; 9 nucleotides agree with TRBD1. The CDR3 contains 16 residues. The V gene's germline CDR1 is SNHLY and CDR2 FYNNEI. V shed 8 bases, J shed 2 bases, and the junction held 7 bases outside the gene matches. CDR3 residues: CASAWDRVTGANVLTF. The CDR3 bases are TGTGCCAGCGCCTGGGACAGGGTGACTGGGGCCAACGTCCTGACTTTC.

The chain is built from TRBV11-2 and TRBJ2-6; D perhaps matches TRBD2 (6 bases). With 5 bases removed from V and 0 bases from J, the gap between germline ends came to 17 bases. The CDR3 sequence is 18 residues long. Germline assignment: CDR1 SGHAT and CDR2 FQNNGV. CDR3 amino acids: CASSHTGTLSSGANVLTF. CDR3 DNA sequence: TGTGCCAGCAGCCATACCGGGACTCTCAGCTCTGGGGCCAACGTCCTGACTTTC.

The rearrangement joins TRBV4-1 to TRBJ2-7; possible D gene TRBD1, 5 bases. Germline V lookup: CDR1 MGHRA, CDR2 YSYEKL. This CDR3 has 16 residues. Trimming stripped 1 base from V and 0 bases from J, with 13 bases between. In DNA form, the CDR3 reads TGCGCCAGCAGCCAAGTTTTGACAGCAGGCTCCTACGAGCAGTACTTC. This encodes CASSQVLTAGSYEQYF.

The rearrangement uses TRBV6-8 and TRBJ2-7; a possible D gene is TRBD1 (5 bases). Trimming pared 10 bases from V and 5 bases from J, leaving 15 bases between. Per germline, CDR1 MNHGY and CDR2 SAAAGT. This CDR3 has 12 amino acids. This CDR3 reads CANWTRTDEQYF. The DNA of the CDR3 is TGTGCCAACTGGACACGGACGGACGAGCAGTACTTC.

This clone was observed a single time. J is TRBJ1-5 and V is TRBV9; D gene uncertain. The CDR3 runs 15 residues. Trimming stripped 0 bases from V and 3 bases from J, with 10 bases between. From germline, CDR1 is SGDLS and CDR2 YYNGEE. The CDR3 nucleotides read TGTGCCAGCAGCGTAGGGGGAACAACCAATCAGCCCCAGCATTTT. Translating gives CASSVGGTTNQPQHF.

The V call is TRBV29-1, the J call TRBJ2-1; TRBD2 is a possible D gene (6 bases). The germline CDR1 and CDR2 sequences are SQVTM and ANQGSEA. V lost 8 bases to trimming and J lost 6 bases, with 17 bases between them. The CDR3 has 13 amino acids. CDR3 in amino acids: CSLGLASVNEQFF. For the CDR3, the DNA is TGCAGCCTGGGGCTAGCGTCCGTCAATGAGCAGTTCTTC.

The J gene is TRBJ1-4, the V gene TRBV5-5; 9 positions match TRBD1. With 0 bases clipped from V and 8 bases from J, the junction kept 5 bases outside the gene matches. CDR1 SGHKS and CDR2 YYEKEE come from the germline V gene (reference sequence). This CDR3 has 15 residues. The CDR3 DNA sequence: TGTGCCAGCAGCTTGGTGACAGGGGGTGGGGAAAAACTGTTTTTT. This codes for CASSLVTGGGEKLFF.

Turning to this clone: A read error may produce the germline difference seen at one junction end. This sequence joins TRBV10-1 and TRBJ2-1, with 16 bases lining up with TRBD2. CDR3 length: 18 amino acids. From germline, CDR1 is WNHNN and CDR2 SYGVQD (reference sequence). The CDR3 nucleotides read TGCGCCAGCAGTGACCCCGGGACTAGCGGGGGGGATTACAGTGAGCAGTTCTTC. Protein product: CASSDPGTSGGDYSEQFF.

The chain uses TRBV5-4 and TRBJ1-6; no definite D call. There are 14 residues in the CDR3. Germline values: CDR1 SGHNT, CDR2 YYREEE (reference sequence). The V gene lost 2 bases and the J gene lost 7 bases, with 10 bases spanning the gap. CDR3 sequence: CASSFFGGNSPLHF. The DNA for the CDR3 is TGTGCCAGCAGCTTTTTTGGAGGCAATTCACCCCTCCACTTT. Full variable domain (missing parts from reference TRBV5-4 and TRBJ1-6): ETGVTQSPTHLIKTRGQQVTLRCSSQSGHNTVSWYQQALGQGPQFIFQYYREEENGRGNFPPRFSGLQFPNYSSELNVNALELDDSALYLCASSFFGGNSPLHFGNGTRLTVT.

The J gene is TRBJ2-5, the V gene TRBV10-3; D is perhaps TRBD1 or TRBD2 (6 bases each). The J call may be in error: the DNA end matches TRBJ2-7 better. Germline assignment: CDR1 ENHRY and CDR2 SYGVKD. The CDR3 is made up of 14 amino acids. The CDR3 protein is CAISEKGGGYEQYF. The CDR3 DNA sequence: TGTGCCATCAGTGAGAAGGGGGGCGGCTACGAGCAGTACTTC.

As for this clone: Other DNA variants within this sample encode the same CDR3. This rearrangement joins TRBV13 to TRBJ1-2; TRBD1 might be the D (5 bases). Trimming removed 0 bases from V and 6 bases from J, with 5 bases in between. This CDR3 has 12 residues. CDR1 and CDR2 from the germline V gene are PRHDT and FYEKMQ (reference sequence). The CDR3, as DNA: TGTGCCAGCAGCTTAGGGGGGGATGGCTACACCTTC. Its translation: CASSLGGDGYTF.

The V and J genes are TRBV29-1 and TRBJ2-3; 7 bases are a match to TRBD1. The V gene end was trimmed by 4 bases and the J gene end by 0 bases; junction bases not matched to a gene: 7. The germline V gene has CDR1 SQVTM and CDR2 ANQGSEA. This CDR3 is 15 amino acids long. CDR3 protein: CSVGLTGWSTDTQYF. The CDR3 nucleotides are TGCAGCGTTGGGCTGACAGGGTGGAGCACAGATACGCAGTATTTT.